Presented here are 29 T cell receptor beta chains from one specimen sequenced in a study of identical twins. TCRdb reprocessed the 5' RACE reads with MiXCR, giving one entry per CDR3 protein. The table has 460,000 or so distinct CDR3 sequences, 14% seen once. This sample also belongs to another study, concerning yellow fever vaccine responses in identical twins.

The sample taken for sequencing was CD4+ T cells sorted from blood. Receptors were obtained from a woman between 18 and 30 years old in good health.

This chain uses TRBV12-3 or TRBV12-4 with TRBJ2-7, with 7 bases that match TRBD1. J lost 5 bases, V lost 6 bases, and 10 bases had no gene match. The CDR3 contains 14 residues. For the CDR3, the DNA is TGTGCCAGCAGGAACAACAGGGGAGACAACGAGCAGTACTTC. It specifies CASRNNRGDNEQYF.

This clonotype was observed a few times. The CDR3 coding sequence is TGTGCCAGCAGCCAAGATTCCAGCACAGATACGCAGTATTTT. Translating it yields CASSQDSSTDTQYF. This chain links TRBV3-1 with TRBJ2-3; D gene unclear. V was clipped by 0 bases and J by 0 bases, with 4 bases between them. The CDR3 sequence is 14 residues long. The germline gives CDR1 LGHDT, CDR2 YNNKEL (reference sequence).

This clonotype was observed a few times. The rearrangement joins TRBV7-2 to TRBJ1-1; 9 nucleotides align to TRBD1. Trimming at V came to 6 bases and at J to 8 bases, leaving 4 bases not matched to a gene. The CDR3 is made up of 12 amino acids. Germline CDR1 and CDR2: SGHTA and FQGNSA. CDR3 residues: CASSHGQGEAFF. CDR3 nucleotides: TGTGCCAGCAGTCATGGACAGGGGGAAGCTTTCTTT.

This sequence joins TRBV6-2 or TRBV6-3 and TRBJ2-4, with a possible D match to TRBD1 (5 bases). Trimming removed 6 bases at V and 0 bases at J, with 15 bases between. Germline V gene data show CDR1 as MNHEY and CDR2 as SVGEGT. There are 16 residues in the CDR3. DNA for the CDR3: TGTGCCAGCAGCCCCGACAGCCGACTAGCCAAAAACATTCAGTACTTC. Translated, it gives CASSPDSRLAKNIQYF.

A few counts support this clonotype. This chain uses TRBV6-5 with TRBJ2-6; possible D gene TRBD1, 5 bases. The germline CDR1 and CDR2 sequences are MNHEY and SVGAGI. There are 15 residues in the CDR3. Deletions cut 6 bases from V and 4 bases from J, with 13 bases between. The CDR3 DNA follows: TGTGCCAGCAGATTAGGGGCTTCCGGGGCCAACGTCCTGACTTTC. Amino acid sequence: CASRLGASGANVLTF.

The chain carries TRBV4-3 and TRBJ2-2; D not certain. Germline V gene sequence: CDR1 LGHNA, CDR2 YSLEER. The V end was cut by 3 bases, the J end by 4 bases, with 9 bases between. The CDR3 has 14 residues. The CDR3 DNA follows: TGCGCCAGCAGCCAGGTCGTAATCACCGGGGAGCTGTTTTTT. Residues: CASSQVVITGELFF.

This clonotype occurred many times. The chain carries TRBV12-3 or TRBV12-4 and TRBJ2-5; unclear D gene. The V end lost 3 bases, the J end lost 0 bases, and 2 bases lay between the germline ends. The CDR3 runs 12 residues. CDR3 residues: CASSFNQETQYF. CDR3 nucleotide sequence: TGTGCCAGCAGTTTTAACCAAGAGACCCAGTACTTC.

The chain links TRBV19 to TRBJ2-2; 7 bases agree with TRBD1. Germline V gene sequence: CDR1 LNHDA, CDR2 SQIVND (reference sequence). Germline trimming cut 4 bases from V and 7 bases from J; bases unmatched to any gene: 6. The CDR3 is made up of 14 amino acids. This CDR3 is CASSTSTGNGELFF. The CDR3 nucleotides are TGTGCCAGTAGTACCTCGACAGGGAACGGGGAGCTGTTTTTT.

The rearrangement links TRBV10-3 to TRBJ2-1; TRBD2 aligns across 13 bases. Germline lookup yields CDR1 ENHRY and CDR2 SYGVKD. After removal of 11 bases from V and 8 bases from J, the junction contained 3 bases not matched to a gene. CDR3 length: 12 residues. CDR3 DNA sequence: TGTGCCTCCGGACTAGCGGGAGATGAGCAGTTCTTC. Amino acid sequence: CASGLAGDEQFF.

This clonotype was observed at least ten times. The rearrangement uses TRBV12-3 or TRBV12-4 and TRBJ1-5; D not certain. The V end was cut by 5 bases, the J end by 13 bases, with 15 bases between. The CDR3 runs 12 residues. The CDR3 protein is CASSTRQSHQHF. The CDR3 nucleotides are TGTGCCAGCAGTACCAGACAAAGCCATCAGCATTTT.

Only a few counts were recorded for this clonotype. The chain couples TRBV5-1 to TRBJ2-1; no clear D. This CDR3 is built from 15 residues. The germline V and J ends were trimmed by 4 bases and 0 bases, with 11 bases remaining between them. In germline, CDR1 is SGHRS, CDR2 YFSETQ. CDR3 residues: CASSMEPSSYNEQFF. CDR3 bases: TGCGCCAGCAGCATGGAACCAAGCTCCTACAATGAGCAGTTCTTC. Drawing the rest from reference TRBV5-1 and TRBJ2-1, the complete variable domain is KAGVTQTPRYLIKTRGQQVTLSCSPISGHRSVSWYQQTPGQGLQFLFEYFSETQRNKGNFPGRFSGRQFSNSRSEMNVSTLELGDSALYLCASSMEPSSYNEQFFGPGTRLTVL.

To note about this clonotype: A much larger clonotype is one base distant, so this may be a read error. The rearrangement links TRBV7-9 to TRBJ2-2, with TRBD2 matching over 7 bases. The CDR3 contains 14 residues. Germline CDR1 and CDR2: SEHNR and FQNEAQ (reference sequence). The J segment lost 7 bases and the V segment lost 5 bases, leaving 7 bases of the junction unmatched. The CDR3 bases are TGTGCCAGCAGCCCCGGGAGGTTCATCGGGGAGCTGTTTTTT. As protein: CASSPGRFIGELFF.

The chain combines TRBV5-1 with TRBJ2-7; D may be TRBD2 (5 bases). The CDR3 contains 14 residues. V was pared by 2 bases and J by 6 bases, with 15 bases between. The V gene's germline CDR1 is SGHRS and CDR2 YFSETQ. Written as DNA, the CDR3 is TGCGCCAGCAGCTTAGTCGGGGAGTTGGGCGAGCAGTACTTC. It codes for CASSLVGELGEQYF.

This clonotype has a count of ten or more. This chain joins TRBV7-2 and TRBJ2-3, with D hard to call. Germline-derived CDR1 and CDR2 are SGHTA and FQGNSA. The ends were cut back, 5 bases at V and 2 bases at J, with 8 bases in the middle. This CDR3 spans 13 amino acids. CDR3: CASSKVYTDTQYF. DNA for the CDR3: TGTGCCAGCAGCAAGGTCTACACAGATACGCAGTATTTT.

The rearrangement links TRBV20-1 to TRBJ2-5; weak D call: TRBD1 (6 bases). The germline V and J ends were trimmed by 1 base and 5 bases, with 14 bases remaining between them. Germline V gene lookup returns CDR1 DFQATT and CDR2 SNEGSKA (reference sequence). The CDR3 is made up of 14 amino acids. For the CDR3, the DNA is TGCAGTGCTAGAGTCTCTGGGGGCGGCGAGACCCAGTACTTC. This sequence encodes CSARVSGGGETQYF.

This clonotype was detected only a few times. J is TRBJ2-1 and V is TRBV20-1, with TRBD2 matching over 14 bases. The length of the CDR3 is 14 residues. From germline, CDR1 is DFQATT and CDR2 SNEGSKA (reference sequence). For the CDR3, the DNA is TGCAGCCAGACTAGCGGGAGGGCCTACAATGAGCAGTTCTTC. Translated: CSQTSGRAYNEQFF.

The CDR3: CASSQDRASGSVAYNEQFF. CDR3 DNA sequence: TGCGCCAGCAGCCAAGATAGGGCTAGCGGGAGTGTAGCTTACAATGAGCAGTTCTTC. The rearrangement uses TRBV4-1 and TRBJ2-1; TRBD2 matches 10 bases. Germline values: CDR1 MGHRA, CDR2 YSYEKL. J was trimmed by 4 bases and V by 0 bases; bases with no gene match: 12. The CDR3 spans 19 residues.

This clonotype was recorded at least ten times. The rearrangement joins TRBV12-3 or TRBV12-4 to TRBJ2-1; D remains ambiguous. Trimming cost V 6 bases and J 12 bases, with 15 bases left between them. The CDR3 covers 12 residues. CDR3 in amino acids: CASSLHPARQFF. CDR3 DNA sequence: TGTGCCAGCAGCCTTCACCCCGCGCGGCAGTTCTTC.

The chain carries TRBV28 and TRBJ2-1, with D unclear. The germline gives CDR1 MDHEN, CDR2 SYDVKM. V gave up 6 bases and J gave up 3 bases, with 21 bases separating them. The CDR3 is 17 residues long. Here the CDR3 DNA reads TGTGCCAGCAGCCCCCCGTTCGGTAGTCCTAACTACAATGAGCAGTTCTTC. Translating gives CASSPPFGSPNYNEQFF.

This clonotype came up a few times. The chain joins TRBV10-3 to TRBJ2-1; 8 nucleotides agree with TRBD2. This CDR3 region has 12 residues. After removal of 8 bases from V and 8 bases from J, the junction contained 5 bases not matched to a gene. The germline gives CDR1 ENHRY, CDR2 SYGVKD. This CDR3 is CAIVGGGHEQFF. The CDR3 nucleotides read TGTGCCATCGTCGGCGGGGGGCATGAGCAGTTCTTC.

The rearrangement joins TRBV4-2 to TRBJ2-7; 8 nucleotides line up with TRBD2. The CDR3 length is 15 residues. Germline loops: CDR1 LGHNA, CDR2 YNFKEQ. Trimming cost V 0 bases and J 3 bases; bases outside gene matches: 4. The CDR3 nucleotides read TGTGCCAGCAGCCAAGAGGCCACTAGCGGCTACGAGCAGTACTTC. Amino acid sequence: CASSQEATSGYEQYF.

The chain is built from TRBV7-6 and TRBJ2-1; D uncertain. CDR1 SGHVS and CDR2 FNYEAQ come from the germline V gene. The CDR3 has 14 residues. V was pared by 4 bases and J by 7 bases, with 14 bases between. CDR3 amino acids: CASSSDSHSNEQFF. In nucleotides, the CDR3 is TGTGCCAGCAGCTCCGATTCCCACTCGAATGAGCAGTTCTTC.

This clonotype came up a few times. V and J are TRBV12-3 or TRBV12-4 and TRBJ1-4; 9 bases are a match to TRBD1. This CDR3 contains 14 residues. V was pared by 7 bases and J by 6 bases, with 6 bases of the junction left unmatched. DNA of the CDR3: TGTGCCAGCAACTACAGGGGGCCTGATGAAAAACTGTTTTTT. It encodes CASNYRGPDEKLFF.

This clonotype was observed a handful of times. The chain employs TRBV5-1 and TRBJ2-5; D remains unclear. V lost 0 bases to trimming and J lost 2 bases, with 11 bases between them. From germline, CDR1 is SGHRS and CDR2 YFSETQ. This CDR3 comprises 15 residues. The CDR3 region is CASSLGGSRQETQYF. The CDR3 DNA reads TGCGCCAGCAGCTTGGGGGGATCCAGACAAGAGACCCAGTACTTC.

In this sample, this clonotype turned up a few times. This rearrangement joins TRBV20-1 to TRBJ2-7; 14 nucleotides match TRBD2. The CDR3 sequence is 13 residues long. Losses at the gene ends were 7 bases for V and 4 bases for J; bases not matched to a gene: 3. CDR1 and CDR2 from the germline V gene are DFQATT and SNEGSKA (reference sequence). This chain's CDR3 is CSGRLAGGYEQYF. CDR3 sequence (DNA): TGCAGTGGCAGACTAGCGGGGGGGTACGAGCAGTACTTC.

This clonotype was observed a handful of times. The V call is TRBV12-3 or TRBV12-4, the J call TRBJ2-3, with 12 bases lining up with TRBD2. The CDR3 is 18 residues long. J lost 0 bases, V lost 6 bases, and 10 bases had no gene match. CDR3 amino acids: CASRGNLGTSGSTDTQYF. In DNA form, the CDR3 reads TGTGCCAGCAGGGGAAACCTCGGGACTAGCGGGAGCACAGATACGCAGTATTTT.

This clonotype appeared a few times. The V and J genes are TRBV20-1 and TRBJ2-2; possibly TRBD1 for D (5 bases). The CDR3 is 14 amino acids. The V gene's germline CDR1 is DFQATT and CDR2 SNEGSKA (reference sequence). Trimming took off 1 base at V and 6 bases at J, with 12 bases between the two ends. The chain's CDR3 is CSARGGQEAGELFF. The DNA for the CDR3 is TGCAGTGCTAGAGGGGGCCAGGAAGCCGGGGAGCTGTTTTTT.

This clonotype occurred a few times. A read error may account for a junction end that differs from germline. This chain connects TRBV6-5 to TRBJ1-1; tentative D call: TRBD1 (5 bases). Looked up from germline, CDR1 is MNHEY and CDR2 is SVGAGI. The CDR3 is 13 residues long. CDR3 protein: CASSYWGNSEAFF. DNA for the CDR3: TGTGCCAGCAGTTACTGGGGGAACTCTGAAGCTTTCTTT.

This clonotype has a handful of counts. V usage is TRBV4-1 and J usage is TRBJ1-2, with TRBD1 identical over 10 bases. The CDR3 loop spans 15 amino acids. The V and J ends lost 4 bases and 13 bases, in that order; junction bases with no gene match: 15. Per the germline V gene, CDR1 is MGHRA and CDR2 is YSYEKL. The CDR3 is CASSRAPGQGFSFTF. Written as DNA, the CDR3 is TGCGCCAGCAGCCGGGCGCCGGGACAGGGGTTTTCGTTCACCTTC.